This TCR beta chain was captured in a study of T cell responses to AZD1222 COVID-19 vaccine. Study-wide results and limits: Repertoires were obtained only post-peak T cell response. Possibly, clonal diversity was underestimated; donors were largely white British and included more females. The reported proportion of spike-specific TCRs targeting unmutated variant regions was nearly half.

TCRdb's copy holds only in-frame clones and misses some; the assay was immunoSEQ multiplex PCR. The table includes 110,000 or so clones, around 89% detected once. A remark on this clone: Its cognate antigen is unknown.

The CDR3 loop spans 12 amino acids. CDR1 is GTSNPN, CDR2 SVGIG, per germline (reference sequence). Trimming stripped 3 bases from V and 6 bases from J, with 11 bases between. The clonotype was recovered from an adult who received the AZD1222 COVID-19 vaccine. This sequence joins TRBV30 and TRBJ1-2, with D perhaps matching TRBD1 (5 bases). The specimen comprised peripheral blood, sampled 28 days after the second AZD1222 dose. This CDR3 reads CAWSLGADGYTF. The DNA of the CDR3 is TGTGCCTGGAGCCTAGGGGCCGATGGCTACACCTTC.